This entry lists 14 T cell receptor beta chains sequenced from one sample in a study of T cells in Graves' hyperthyroidism and ophthalmopathy. Researchers amplified the TCR beta CDR3 regions from RNA transcripts. Primed by the HTBI set, a first-round RT-PCR was run on the TCR CDR3. TCRdb recomputed calls from the multiplex PCR reads with MiXCR, one row per CDR3 protein. The sample carries hundreds of thousands of distinct CDR3 sequences, 20% recorded once. The sequenced sample consisted of blood. These receptors all stem from a man aged 25-40 years with Graves' ophthalmopathy.

This clonotype has at least ten counts. This chain connects TRBV28 to TRBJ2-7; 7 bases align to TRBD1. Losses at the gene ends were 5 bases for V and 1 base for J; bases not matched to a gene: 11. The CDR3 totals 16 residues. Per germline, CDR1 MDHEN and CDR2 SYDVKM. In nucleotides, the CDR3 is TGTGCCAGCAGTCCGCCGGGACAGATTATATCCTACGAGCAGTACTTC. Its translation: CASSPPGQIISYEQYF.

As concerns this clonotype: Given a much more abundant clone one base away, this may be a read error. The chain has TRBV28 and TRBJ1-4, with D perhaps matching TRBD1 (5 bases). Germline CDR1 and CDR2: MDHEN and SYDVKM. This CDR3 is 17 amino acids long. The V end was cut by 4 bases, the J end by 4 bases, with 19 bases between. The CDR3 spells CASSSAGSGHHNEKLFF. The CDR3 bases are TGTGCCAGCAGTTCCGCCGGGTCAGGGCATCATAATGAAAAACTGTTTTTT.

This clonotype has a count of ten or more. This chain connects TRBV3-1 to TRBJ2-1, with D possibly TRBD2 on 5 matching bases. Germline CDR1 LGHDT, CDR2 YNNKEL (reference sequence). Trimming took off 1 base at V and 10 bases at J, with 14 bases between the two ends. The length of the CDR3 is 14 residues. CDR3 protein: CASSQGIIPGEQFF. The CDR3 nucleotides are TGTGCCAGCAGCCAAGGAATTATCCCGGGGGAGCAGTTCTTC.

Comments on this clonotype: The germline gene is not matched at one end of the junction; a read error may be the cause. CDR3 sequence (DNA): TGTGCCAGCAGCCCGGAGAGGGCCTTAGCGGGAGTCGTCTACGAGCAGTGCTTC. Translated, it gives CASSPERALAGVVYEQCF. The chain has TRBV11-2 and TRBJ2-7, with 9 bases identical to TRBD2. This CDR3 is 18 amino acids long. CDR1 SGHAT and CDR2 FQNNGV come from the germline V gene.

The J gene is TRBJ2-1, the V gene TRBV6-2 or TRBV6-3; 12 bases map to TRBD2. Trimming at V came to 2 bases and at J to 5 bases, leaving 16 bases not matched to a gene. Per germline, CDR1 MNHEY and CDR2 SVGEGT. This CDR3 spans 20 amino acids. In DNA, the CDR3 is TGTGCCAGCAGTTACGTTCACAGGGGGCCTGGACTAGCGGGGAACAATGAGCAGTTCTTC. It translates to CASSYVHRGPGLAGNNEQFF.

This clonotype came up a few times. The chain couples TRBV6-1 to TRBJ2-6; 8 bases map to TRBD1. With V trimmed by 6 bases and J by 4 bases, 8 bases remained unmatched. Germline lookup yields CDR1 MNHNS and CDR2 SASEGT. This CDR3 comprises 16 residues. The CDR3 sequence is CASRPRTGTGANVLTF. CDR3 nucleotide sequence: TGTGCCAGCAGACCCCGGACAGGGACCGGGGCCAACGTCCTGACTTTC.

This clonotype was picked up many times. The CDR3 DNA reads TGTGCCAGCACCGTGGGGCAGGGCATACAAATGAACACTGAAGCTTTCTTT. Translation: CASTVGQGIQMNTEAFF. The chain employs TRBV7-8 and TRBJ1-1; D possibly corresponds to TRBD1 (5 bases). Trimming stripped 7 bases from V and 0 bases from J, with 21 bases between. CDR3 length equals 17 residues. Germline values: CDR1 SGHVS, CDR2 FQNEAQ.

In this sample, this clonotype turned up a few times. This rearrangement joins TRBV10-3 to TRBJ2-1; 10 bases are shared with TRBD1. V lost 6 bases, J lost 5 bases, and 4 bases stayed unmatched. The germline gives CDR1 ENHRY, CDR2 SYGVKD. The CDR3 runs 14 residues. CDR3: CAIRPGTGDNEQFF. DNA for the CDR3: TGTGCCATCAGGCCCGGGACAGGGGACAATGAGCAGTTCTTC.

The V call is TRBV18, the J call TRBJ1-6; 10 bases are shared with TRBD1. The CDR3 is made up of 15 amino acids. Trimming removed 3 bases from V and 10 bases from J; junction bases left unmatched: 6. The germline V gene has CDR1 KGHSH and CDR2 LQKENI. The CDR3 is CASSPRTGGGSPLHF. The DNA of the CDR3 is TGTGCCAGCTCACCCCGGACAGGGGGGGGATCACCCCTCCACTTT.

The table lists this clonotype with many counts. The V call is TRBV9, the J call TRBJ2-3; TRBD2 might be the D (6 bases). The CDR3 covers 16 residues. Germline values: CDR1 SGDLS, CDR2 YYNGEE. The V end was cut by 0 bases, the J end by 0 bases, with 11 bases between. The CDR3 reads CASSVGASESTDTQYF. In DNA, the CDR3 is TGTGCCAGCAGCGTAGGGGCTAGCGAAAGCACAGATACGCAGTATTTT.

The gene calls are TRBV10-3 and TRBJ2-5; 13 positions agree with TRBD2. V lost 4 bases, J lost 5 bases, and 13 bases stayed unmatched. This CDR3 is 18 amino acids long. Germline CDR1 ENHRY, CDR2 SYGVKD. This chain's CDR3 is CAISGPGLAGPEGETQYF. The CDR3 DNA is TGTGCCATCAGTGGACCGGGACTAGCGGGGCCCGAGGGGGAGACCCAGTACTTC.

V gene TRBV4-1 combines with J gene TRBJ2-7; D is undetermined. There are 14 residues in the CDR3. Germline CDR1 MGHRA, CDR2 YSYEKL. V was pared by 0 bases and J by 4 bases, with 10 bases between. CDR3 residues: CASSQETGVYEQYF. DNA of the CDR3: TGCGCCAGCAGCCAAGAAACTGGGGTTTACGAGCAGTACTTC.

This clonotype has just a few counts. This chain uses TRBV7-3 with TRBJ2-7, with TRBD2 matching over 7 bases. CDR3 length: 13 amino acids. Germline CDR1 and CDR2: SGHTA and FQGTGA. Trimming took 4 bases from V and 6 from J; bases not matched to a gene: 6. Here the CDR3 reads CASSSHPGGEQYF. The CDR3 DNA is TGTGCCAGCAGCTCTCACCCGGGGGGCGAGCAGTACTTC.

The rearrangement uses TRBV12-3 or TRBV12-4 and TRBJ2-1; 9 positions match TRBD1. The CDR3 runs 16 residues. V gave up 6 bases and J gave up 4 bases; unmatched junction bases: 10. The CDR3 region has the DNA TGTGCCAGCAGCCGGCCCGGGACAGGGTCATACAATGAGCAGTTCTTC. Translated, it gives CASSRPGTGSYNEQFF.